This T cell receptor (beta chain) derives from a study of cytomegalovirus exposure and HLA in healthy donors. There are 13 residues in the CDR3. Germline lookup yields CDR1 SGHKS and CDR2 YYEKEE (reference sequence). V lost 4 bases, J lost 3 bases, and 1 base stayed unmatched. Vbeta (60) and Jbeta (13) primers were used in the PCR. Using immunoSEQ multiplex PCR, the repertoire was profiled, and TCRdb retains in-frame clones only, with some absent. The table lists about 120,000 clones, more than 60% of them singletons. Points on this clone: Antigen unknown.

General study points: For cytomegalovirus status, the classifier reportedly gave diagnoses with high specificity and sensitivity. Researchers reportedly found TCR beta sequences accurately predicted most subjects' HLA-A and HLA-B alleles.

The sequence derives from a middle-aged woman in good health and CMV-seronegative. Material for sequencing was PBMCs. V usage is TRBV5-5 and J usage is TRBJ1-1; the match to TRBD1 covers 9 bases. The CDR3 region is CASSRQGDTEAFF. The DNA for the CDR3 is TGTGCCAGCAGCCGACAGGGGGACACTGAAGCTTTCTTT.